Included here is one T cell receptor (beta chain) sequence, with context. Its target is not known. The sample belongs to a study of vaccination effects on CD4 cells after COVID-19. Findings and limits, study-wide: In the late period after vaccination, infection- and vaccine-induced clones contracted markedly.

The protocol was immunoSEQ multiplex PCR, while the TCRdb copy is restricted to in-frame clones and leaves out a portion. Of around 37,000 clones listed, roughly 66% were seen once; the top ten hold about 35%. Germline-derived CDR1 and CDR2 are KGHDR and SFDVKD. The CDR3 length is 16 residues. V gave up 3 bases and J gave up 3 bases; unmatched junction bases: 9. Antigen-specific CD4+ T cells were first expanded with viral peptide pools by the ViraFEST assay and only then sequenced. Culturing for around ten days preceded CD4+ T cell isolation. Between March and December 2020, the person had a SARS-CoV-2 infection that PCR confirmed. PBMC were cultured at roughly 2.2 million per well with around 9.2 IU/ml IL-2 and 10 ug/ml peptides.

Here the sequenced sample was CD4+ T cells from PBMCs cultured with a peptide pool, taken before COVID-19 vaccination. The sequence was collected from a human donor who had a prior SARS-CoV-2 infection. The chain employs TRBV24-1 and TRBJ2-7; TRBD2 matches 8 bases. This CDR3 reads CATSDPSSGRDYEQYF. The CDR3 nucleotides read TGTGCCACCAGTGATCCGAGCAGCGGGAGAGACTACGAGCAGTACTTC.